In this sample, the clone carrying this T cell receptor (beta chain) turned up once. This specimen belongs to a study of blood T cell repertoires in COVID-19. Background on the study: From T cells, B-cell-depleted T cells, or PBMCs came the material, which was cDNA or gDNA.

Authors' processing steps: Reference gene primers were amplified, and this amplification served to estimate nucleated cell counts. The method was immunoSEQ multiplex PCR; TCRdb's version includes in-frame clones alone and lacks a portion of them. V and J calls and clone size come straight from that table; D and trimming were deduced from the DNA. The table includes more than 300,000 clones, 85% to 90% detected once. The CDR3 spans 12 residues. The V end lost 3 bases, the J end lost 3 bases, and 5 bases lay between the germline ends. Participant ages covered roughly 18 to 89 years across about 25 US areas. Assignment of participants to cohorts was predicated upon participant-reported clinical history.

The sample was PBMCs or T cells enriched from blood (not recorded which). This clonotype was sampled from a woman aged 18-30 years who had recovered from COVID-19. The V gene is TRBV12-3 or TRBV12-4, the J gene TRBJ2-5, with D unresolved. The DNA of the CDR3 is TGTGCCAGCAGTTTCGTTGAAGAGACCCAGTACTTC. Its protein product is CASSFVEETQYF.